These 17 T cell receptor beta chains were sequenced from one sample in a study of cytomegalovirus exposure and HLA in healthy donors. Clones were sequenced by immunoSEQ multiplex PCR, and TCRdb holds only the in-frame ones, with some missing. The sample lists around 50,000 clones; around 94% were seen once. The specimen was PBMCs. All receptors come from a young woman in good health and CMV-seropositive.

V gene TRBV10-3 combines with J gene TRBJ2-1; TRBD1 matches 10 bases. The CDR3 runs to 16 residues. Germline V lookup: CDR1 ENHRY, CDR2 SYGVKD. V dropped 3 bases and J dropped 4; count of bases not matched to a gene: 6. CDR3 nucleotides: TGTGCCATCAGTGATTTGACAGGGGGCATATACAATGAGCAGTTCTTC. Translated, it gives CAISDLTGGIYNEQFF.

The chain is built from TRBV21-1 and TRBJ1-2; TRBD1, as called in the table, went unchecked against the DNA. TRBV21-1 is designated a pseudogene. This CDR3 region has 18 residues. CDR3 nucleotides: TGTGCCAGCAGCAAAGCCCTAGGACAGGGGGGCACTCTAGGAGGCTACACCTTC. Translation gives CASSKALGQGGTLGGYTF.

This clone was observed once. The chain is built from TRBV21-1 and TRBJ2-1; no check of the table's D call, TRBD1, against the DNA was made. TRBV21-1 is annotated as a pseudogene. This CDR3 has 16 amino acids. The CDR3 sequence: CASRKGLRRRTDEQFF. In DNA form, the CDR3 reads TGTGCCAGCAGGAAGGGGTTGCGGCGACGTACAGATGAGCAGTTCTTC.

V usage is TRBV19 and J usage is TRBJ2-3, with 13 nucleotides matching TRBD2. Germline V lookup: CDR1 LNHDA, CDR2 SQIVND (reference sequence). The CDR3 is 18 residues long. V lost 1 base, J lost 0 bases, and 4 bases stayed unmatched. CDR3 nucleotides: TGTGCCAGTAGTATAGGACTAGCGGGAGGACCAAGCACAGATACGCAGTATTTT. It encodes CASSIGLAGGPSTDTQYF.

The chain uses TRBV4-3 and TRBJ2-7; 10 bases are shared with TRBD2. CDR3 length equals 16 residues. V was pared by 0 bases and J by 3 bases, with 5 bases of the junction left unmatched. CDR1 LGHNA and CDR2 YSLEER come from the germline V gene. CDR3 loop: CASSQEPSGSGYEQYF. In DNA, the CDR3 is TGCGCCAGCAGCCAAGAGCCTAGCGGGAGTGGCTACGAGCAGTACTTC.

The chain employs TRBV4-3 and TRBJ2-1; 7 nucleotides line up with TRBD2. The junction had 6 bases not matched to a gene; V was cut back by 1 base and J by 6 bases. CDR3 length: 15 residues. The germline V gene encodes CDR1 LGHNA and CDR2 YSLEER. CDR3 protein: CASSQGPTSVNEQFF. DNA of the CDR3: TGCGCCAGCAGCCAAGGACCAACTAGCGTCAATGAGCAGTTCTTC.

The rearrangement links TRBV27 to TRBJ2-7; tentative D call: TRBD2 (6 bases). Germline assignment: CDR1 MNHEY and CDR2 SMNVEV (reference sequence). CDR3 size: 17 residues. V lost 5 bases to trimming and J lost 2 bases, with 22 bases between them. CDR3 region: CASSPKLVQRVAYEQYF. In DNA, the CDR3 is TGTGCCAGCAGTCCTAAATTGGTACAGCGGGTTGCCTACGAGCAGTACTTC.

V and J are TRBV30 and TRBJ2-2; 7 nucleotides agree with TRBD2. This CDR3 is 14 amino acids long. J gave up 3 bases and V 5 bases, and 6 bases lay outside the gene matches. The germline gives CDR1 GTSNPN, CDR2 SVGIG (reference sequence). The CDR3 reads CAWESGTYTGELFF. The CDR3 coding sequence is TGTGCCTGGGAGAGCGGGACCTACACCGGGGAGCTGTTTTTT.

This clone was observed a single time. The V call is TRBV11-2, the J call TRBJ2-3; D call uncertain. Trimming removed 2 bases at V and 6 bases at J, with 9 bases between. Germline CDR1 and CDR2: SGHAT and FQNNGV. There are 13 residues in the CDR3. The CDR3 coding sequence is TGTGCCAGCAGCTTACTCACCGGGGATACGCAGTATTTT. It yields the protein CASSLLTGDTQYF.

The chain couples TRBV2 to TRBJ1-5; tentative D call: TRBD1 (6 bases). Germline assignment: CDR1 SNHLY and CDR2 FYNNEI. The CDR3 has 15 residues. Trimming took off 0 bases at V and 3 bases at J, with 9 bases between the two ends. CDR3 region: CASSEADRFNQPQHF. Here the CDR3 DNA reads TGTGCCAGCAGTGAAGCAGACAGGTTCAATCAGCCCCAGCATTTT.

The V call is TRBV27, the J call TRBJ1-2; a weak D match, TRBD1 (5 bases). This CDR3 contains 17 residues. Deletions cut 0 bases from V and 4 bases from J, with 18 bases between. CDR1 and CDR2 from the germline V gene are MNHEY and SMNVEV (reference sequence). CDR3 sequence reads: CASSLSNTARESYGYTF. The CDR3 region has the DNA TGTGCCAGCAGTTTATCGAACACCGCCAGGGAAAGCTATGGCTACACCTTC.

The rearrangement uses TRBV28 and TRBJ1-2; no reliable D call. Germline loops: CDR1 MDHEN, CDR2 SYDVKM. Trimming shortened V by 3 bases and J by 3 bases, and 8 bases separated the two germline ends. CDR3 length: 13 amino acids. The CDR3 region has the DNA TGTGCCAGCAGTTTTACGGGGTACTATGGCTACACCTTC. Translating gives CASSFTGYYGYTF.

This chain links TRBV6-1 with TRBJ2-7; TRBD2 is a possible D gene (5 bases). There are 11 residues in the CDR3. Trimming cost V 5 bases and J 6 bases, with 8 bases left between them. Looked up from germline, CDR1 is MNHNS and CDR2 is SASEGT. The CDR3 sequence: CASSSTIEQYF. CDR3 in DNA: TGTGCCAGCAGTTCGACTATCGAGCAGTACTTC.

The V and J genes are TRBV9 and TRBJ2-3; D is undetermined. This CDR3 comprises 14 residues. Trimming removed 2 bases at V and 0 bases at J, with 7 bases between. CDR1 SGDLS and CDR2 YYNGEE come from the germline V gene. This CDR3 is CASSVRSSTDTQYF. For the CDR3, the DNA is TGTGCCAGCAGCGTTAGGAGCAGCACAGATACGCAGTATTTT.

This clone was counted a single time. The chain carries TRBV27 and TRBJ2-7; no clear D gene. This CDR3 contains 13 residues. In germline, CDR1 is MNHEY, CDR2 SMNVEV (reference sequence). The germline V and J ends were trimmed by 0 bases and 3 bases, with 6 bases remaining between them. Written as DNA, the CDR3 is TGTGCCAGCAGTTTATCACCTAGCTACGAGCAGTACTTC. It is translated as CASSLSPSYEQYF.

The chain links TRBV6-4 to TRBJ2-2; the D is unclear. The CDR3 spans 13 residues. Germline V gene sequence: CDR1 MRHNA, CDR2 SNTAGT. Deletions cut 2 bases from V and 4 bases from J, with 5 bases between. The DNA for the CDR3 is TGTGCCAGCAGTGACGGCAGCACCGGGGAGCTGTTTTTT. Translating it yields CASSDGSTGELFF.

The chain has TRBV4-2 and TRBJ2-3, with D possibly TRBD2 on 7 matching bases. Germline CDR1 LGHNA, CDR2 YNFKEQ. The CDR3 length is 17 residues. Trimming pared 0 bases from V and 2 bases from J, leaving 15 bases between. The CDR3 is CASSQEGGEGLTDTQYF. The CDR3 DNA sequence: TGTGCCAGCAGCCAAGAAGGGGGGGAGGGCCTCACAGATACGCAGTATTTT.